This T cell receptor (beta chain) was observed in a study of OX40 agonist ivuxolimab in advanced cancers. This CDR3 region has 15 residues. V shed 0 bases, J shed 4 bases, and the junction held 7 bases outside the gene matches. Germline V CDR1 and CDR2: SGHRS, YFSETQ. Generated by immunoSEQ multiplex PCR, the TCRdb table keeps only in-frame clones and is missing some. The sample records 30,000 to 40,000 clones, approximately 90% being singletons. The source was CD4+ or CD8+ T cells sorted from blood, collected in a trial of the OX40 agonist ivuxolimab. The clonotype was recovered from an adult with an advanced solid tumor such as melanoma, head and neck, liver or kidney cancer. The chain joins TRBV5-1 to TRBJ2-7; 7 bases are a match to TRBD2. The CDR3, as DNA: TGCGCCAGCAGCTTGGCGTTGCGGGGGAAATACGAGCAGTACTTC. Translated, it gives CASSLALRGKYEQYF.